This paragraph reports one T cell receptor beta chain. Antigen unknown. Germline V gene data show CDR1 as SGHRS and CDR2 as YFSETQ. This CDR3 comprises 14 residues. V was pared by 3 bases and J by 3 bases, with 12 bases between. This record belongs to a study of OX40 agonist ivuxolimab in advanced cancers. Study findings and constraints: Certain nonresponders additionally had low normalized T-cell clonal expansion. At 0.1 to 3.0 mg/kg and by week 6, CD4+ and CD8+ T cells in the blood had expanded clonally.

Assay: immunoSEQ multiplex PCR; the TCRdb copy retains only in-frame clones and omits some. The table shows 85,000 to 95,000 clones, with about 91% occurring only once. This TCR derives from an adult with an advanced solid tumor such as melanoma, head and neck, liver or kidney cancer. The chain carries TRBV5-1 and TRBJ1-1; possibly TRBD1 for D (6 bases). The starting material was CD4+ or CD8+ T cells sorted from blood, obtained in a trial of the OX40 agonist ivuxolimab. The DNA for the CDR3 is TGCGCCAGCAGCTGGGACGCAGGGGACACTGAAGCTTTCTTT. Its translation is CASSWDAGDTEAFF.